This TCR beta chain comes out of a study of identifying expanded T cells in peripheral blood. Points from the study as a whole: Across healthy donors, higher total template counts meant significantly greater roughly 2-week count variance. Over around two and four weeks, about 15 and 19 clones changed, versus 1.2 between replicates.

This CDR3 has 14 amino acids. Trimming removed 0 bases at V and 1 base at J, with 7 bases between. Germline loops: CDR1 MNHEY, CDR2 SVGAGI. Here immunoSEQ multiplex PCR was the method, and the copy in TCRdb shows in-frame clones only, minus some. Among roughly 100,000 clones, more than 70% were seen once, and the ten largest hold roughly 15%. As regards this clone: What it recognizes is unknown.

The chain employs TRBV6-5 and TRBJ2-7; no clear D. The TCR originated in a person aged 18 to 75 in good health. Sequencing input: blood. This CDR3 reads CASSYSVSSYEQYF. DNA of the CDR3: TGTGCCAGCAGTTACTCGGTCAGTTCCTACGAGCAGTACTTC.